This T cell receptor beta chain was found in a study of T cell repertoires in cytomegalovirus infection. The CDR3 runs 14 residues. Germline-derived CDR1 and CDR2 are MNHEY and SMNVEV (reference sequence). The germline V and J ends were trimmed by 1 base and 5 bases, with 9 bases remaining between them. TCRdb ran MiXCR on the reads and lists one entry per CDR3 protein. The data show around 630,000 distinct CDR3 sequences, with roughly a quarter seen just once and 7.5% to 9% held by the top ten. The chain links TRBV27 to TRBJ2-1; D may match TRBD1 or TRBD2 (5 bases each). This clonotype was sampled from a human donor in good health (CMV status not recorded). Some clones in this sample may be carry-over from other donors' samples. Source material: CD8+ T cells from PBMCs. In DNA, the CDR3 is TGTGCCAGCAGTTTATGGGACGGAGACAATGAGCAGTTCTTC. Protein sequence: CASSLWDGDNEQFF.